Described below is a single TCR beta chain sequence and its context. Its antigen specificity is not known. Base quality data are lacking; no much larger clone is found one base away. The CDR1 and CDR2 encoded by the germline V gene are SGHTA and FQGNSA. The CDR3 starts with the cysteine, ends with the phenylalanine, and has 13 residues. Just CDR3 DNA is preserved here, 39 bases in frame from base 1. Trimming costs V 0 bases and J 9 bases, and their ends lie 11 bases apart. TCRbeta CDR3 regions were amplified from genomic DNA by means of the immunoSEQ Assay, a bias-controlled multiplex PCR. The study's own analysis went as follows. The number of nucleated cells in each sample was estimated from the amplification of reference gene primers within the assay. To quantify the absolute abundance of each unique TCRbeta CDR3 rearrangement, sequence reads were collapsed and filtered. For each sample, productive Simpson clonality was calculated as the square root of Simpson's diversity index across productive rearrangements. TCRdb carries this immuneACCESS record with in-frame sequences only. Its versions omit some clonotypes, under half of them owing to an unresolved V gene in the studies checked, with the rest unexplained. V and J calls and clone size come straight from that table; D and trimming were deduced from the DNA. The sample has approximately 200,000 clones on record, 86% of them singletons. Of the sample, roughly 2.4% is held by the ten largest clones.

The sample originates from a study of blood T cell repertoires in COVID-19 (dated by TCRdb to about 2020). Study-wide context: Collaborator samples came from the United States, Italy and Spain and covered acute and convalescent phases of COVID-19. Where HLA class I and class II types were available, the types were taken from metadata supplied by the sample provider, not from assay-based typing. The dataset comprised deeply sampled blood TCRbeta repertoires from subjects exposed to, actively infected with, or recovered from COVID-19. The material from the prospective study consisted of cDNA or gDNA derived from T cells, B-cell-depleted T cells, or PBMCs. The samples were drawn from the first 160 participants of the ongoing ImmuneRACE study and from under 1,500 subjects provided by 6 global collaborators. Sample metadata almost always included a de-identified subject ID, COVID-19 status, age in years and sex. The repertoires were released in a freely available public database intended as a resource for research on the immune response to SARS-CoV-2. Results the study describes overall, beyond this receptor: The amount of clinical and demographic metadata varied by source and participant and was provided uncurated.

Whole blood was collected in K2EDTA tubes by collaborating institutions according to the institutions' own protocols. For TCRbeta analysis, collaborators shipped samples in one of three forms: frozen whole blood, isolated PBMCs, or DNA extracted from either of those sample types. The V and J segments used are TRBV7-2 and TRBJ1-2; possibly the D gene is TRBD1, per 5 matching bases. Sequencing was performed on peripheral blood. This clonotype was obtained from a woman aged 50 to 60 with acute or convalescent COVID-19. In nucleotides, the sequence is TGTGCCAGCAGCTTAGCTATCCAGGGCAGCTACACCTTC. It encodes CASSLAIQGSYTF. Supplemented by the reference TRBV7-2 and TRBJ1-2 proteins around the CDR3, the complete variable domain is GAGVSQSPSNKVTEKGKDVELRCDPISGHTALYWYRQSLGQGLEFLIYFQGNSAPDKSGLPSDRFSAERTGGSVSTLTIQRTQQEDSAVYLCASSLAIQGSYTFGSGTRLTVV.